What follows describes a single T cell receptor beta chain. In the source study's methods: Scientists estimated how many nucleated cells there were by amplifying reference gene primers. The method was immunoSEQ multiplex PCR; TCRdb's version includes in-frame clones alone and lacks a portion of them. For V, J and clone size, that table is used; D and trimming come from the DNA. The sample lists 150,000 to 200,000 clones; approximately 90% were seen once. Germline V gives CDR1 SGHAT, CDR2 FQNNGV. V was trimmed by 1 base and J by 2 bases, leaving 8 bases between them. The CDR3 has 15 amino acids. The entry originates in a study of blood T cell repertoires in COVID-19. Study-wide background: Samples taken during acute and convalescent COVID-19 were collected in the United States, Italy and Spain. T cells, B-cell-depleted T cells, or PBMCs supplied cDNA or gDNA.

Sequences were obtained from peripheral blood. This sequence originates from a young man with acute or convalescent COVID-19. V is TRBV11-2 and J is TRBJ1-4; no firm D call. The CDR3 sequence is CASSLGAGTNEKLFF. The DNA of the CDR3 is TGTGCCAGCAGCTTAGGGGCAGGCACTAATGAAAAACTGTTTTTT.